This T cell receptor beta chain was recovered during a study of T-cell memory formation after mild COVID-19. General study findings and limits: SARS-CoV-2 specificity of second-wave clones peaking day 37 was unconfirmed.

TCRdb called the 5' RACE reads again in MiXCR, with one record for every CDR3 protein. In the table there are 200,000 or so distinct CDR3 sequences, approximately 16% of which are singletons. The length of the CDR3 is 15 residues. The germline CDR1 and CDR2 sequences are GTSNPN and SVGIG (reference sequence). V dropped 5 bases and J dropped 5 bases, with 21 bases sitting between them. Concerning this clonotype: Its antigen remains unknown.

The sequence was obtained from an adult woman who had mild COVID-19 (a few samples of this study predate the infection). Cell type and time point are not known. The sample taken for sequencing was PBMCs or a T cell subset sorted from them (not recorded which). The V and J genes are TRBV30 and TRBJ2-5; D is tentatively TRBD1 or TRBD2 (6 bases each). The CDR3 DNA reads TGTGCCTGGCAAAGGGGGACTCCGAGTGGCGAGACCCAGTACTTC. Translation: CAWQRGTPSGETQYF.